The 13 T cell receptor beta chains below were found in one sample sequenced in a study of shared T cell receptors in the human thymus. Sequencing was performed with immunoSEQ multiplex PCR; in TCRdb, only in-frame clones are kept and a portion is missing. This sample yields around 730,000 clones, of which 80% to 90% are seen a single time; around 0.01% belongs to the top ten. The sample was also reused in another study, on human thymus T cells.

The sequencing input was thymocytes. The receptors derive from a girl younger than two with a congenital heart defect.

The rearrangement joins TRBV4-3 to TRBJ1-2; maybe TRBD1 (6 bases). Trimming removed 5 bases from V and 4 bases from J, with 26 bases in between. Germline loops: CDR1 LGHNA, CDR2 YSLEER. The CDR3 totals 18 residues. The CDR3 DNA follows: TGCGCCAGCAGCGGGGGTGTGGCAGGGGCCAAAGTTGGCTATGGCTACACCTTC. Protein product: CASSGGVAGAKVGYGYTF.

The V gene is TRBV13, the J gene TRBJ2-5, with 10 positions matching TRBD1. CDR1 is PRHDT and CDR2 is FYEKMQ in the germline V gene (reference sequence). Trimming at V came to 5 bases and at J to 4 bases, leaving 7 bases not matched to a gene. This CDR3 is built from 15 residues. The CDR3 coding sequence is TGTGCCAGCAGCGCAGAGACAGGGGGCGGAGAGACCCAGTACTTC. Its translation: CASSAETGGGETQYF.

CDR3 protein: CASSRDRGRLGALLYEQYF. In DNA form, the CDR3 reads TGTGCCAGCAGCCGGGACAGGGGGCGTTTAGGGGCTCTTCTTTACGAGCAGTACTTC. The gene calls are TRBV7-6 and TRBJ2-7; the match to TRBD1 covers 12 bases. The CDR3 has 19 residues. Germline V gives CDR1 SGHVS, CDR2 FNYEAQ. Trimming cost V 5 bases and J 4 bases; bases outside gene matches: 18.

V usage is TRBV9 and J usage is TRBJ2-3; no clear D. Trimming cost V 3 bases and J 7 bases, with 9 bases left between them. CDR3 length equals 12 residues. CDR1 and CDR2 from the germline V gene are SGDLS and YYNGEE. The CDR3 nucleotides are TGTGCCAGCAGCGGAGAAACTCATACGCAGTATTTT. It codes for CASSGETHTQYF.

V and J are TRBV9 and TRBJ1-1; 9 nucleotides match TRBD1. The V and J ends lost 4 bases and 5 bases, in that order; junction bases with no gene match: 9. Germline V gene lookup returns CDR1 SGDLS and CDR2 YYNGEE. The length of the CDR3 is 15 residues. The CDR3 DNA sequence: TGTGCCAGCAGCCGGGACAGGGAGAGGGGGACTGAAGCTTTCTTT. Its protein is CASSRDRERGTEAFF.

The chain has TRBV6-5 and TRBJ2-7; a possible D gene is TRBD1 (6 bases). Germline V gene data show CDR1 as MNHEY and CDR2 as SVGAGI. This CDR3 has 15 residues. V shed 5 bases and J shed 7 bases, with 21 bases lying between them. CDR3 sequence: CASSIRQDPSGEQYF. CDR3 in DNA: TGTGCCAGCAGTATAAGACAGGACCCCTCGGGGGAGCAGTACTTC.

This rearrangement joins TRBV7-6 to TRBJ2-7; TRBD1 matches at 9 bases. CDR1 and CDR2 from the germline V gene are SGHVS and FNYEAQ. V lost 3 bases, J lost 5 bases, and 5 bases stayed unmatched. The CDR3 consists of 14 residues. The CDR3 nucleotides are TGTGCCAGCAGCTTCCGGGACAGGGTCCACGAGCAGTACTTC. Residues: CASSFRDRVHEQYF.

The V gene is TRBV7-3, the J gene TRBJ2-5; maybe TRBD1 (6 bases). The J call is uncertain, as TRBJ2-7 better fits the DNA end. The germline CDR1 and CDR2 sequences are SGHTA and FQGTGA. The CDR3 totals 16 residues. The CDR3 here is CASSLYRTDSSYEQYF. The CDR3 DNA reads as TGTGCCAGCAGCTTATACAGGACGGACAGCTCCTACGAGCAGTACTTC.

The J gene is TRBJ1-1, the V gene TRBV19, with D possibly being TRBD1 (5 bases). The V and J ends lost 2 bases and 6 bases respectively, with 10 bases between them. The CDR3 covers 13 residues. Germline V lookup: CDR1 LNHDA, CDR2 SQIVND (reference sequence). CDR3 amino acids: CASSIQGSSEAFF. In DNA, the CDR3 is TGTGCCAGTAGTATACAGGGCAGCTCTGAAGCTTTCTTT. Full variable domain (missing parts from reference TRBV19 and TRBJ1-1): DGGITQSPKYLFRKEGQNVTLSCEQNLNHDAMYWYRQDPGQGLRLIYYSQIVNDFQKGDIAEGYSVSREKKESFPLTVTSAQKNPTAFYLCASSIQGSSEAFFGQGTRLTVV.

The chain is built from TRBV7-9 and TRBJ2-7, with 10 bases fitting TRBD1. Trimming removed 0 bases from V and 1 base from J; junction bases left unmatched: 9. The CDR3 runs 18 residues. CDR1 SEHNR and CDR2 FQNEAQ come from the germline V gene (reference sequence). CDR3 sequence (DNA): TGTGCCAGCAGCTTAGCGGTCGGGACAGGGGCGGATTCCTACGAGCAGTACTTC. The encoded protein is CASSLAVGTGADSYEQYF.

The chain carries TRBV7-2 and TRBJ1-6; D is unresolved. CDR1 and CDR2 (germline): SGHTA, FQGNSA. V lost 3 bases and J 5 bases, leaving 11 bases between the germline ends. The CDR3 consists of 15 residues. The CDR3 DNA is TGTGCCAGCAGCTTTGCGGCAGAGAATAATTCACCCCTCCACTTT. Translation: CASSFAAENNSPLHF.

This clone was counted between two and nine times. The V call is TRBV2, the J call TRBJ2-5; tentative D call: TRBD2 (5 bases). This CDR3 region has 12 residues. The V gene's germline CDR1 is SNHLY and CDR2 FYNNEI. Trimming shortened V by 1 base and J by 7 bases, and 7 bases separated the two germline ends. This chain's CDR3 is CASSEGSGTQYF. CDR3 nucleotide sequence: TGTGCCAGCAGTGAAGGAAGCGGGACCCAGTACTTC. The whole variable domain, remainder taken from reference TRBV2 and TRBJ2-5, is EPEVTQTPSHQVTQMGQEVILRCVPISNHLYFYWYRQILGQKVEFLVSFYNNEISEKSEIFDDQFSVERPDGSNFTLKIRSTKLEDSAMYFCASSEGSGTQYFGPGTRLLVL.

The rearrangement joins TRBV9 to TRBJ2-1; tentatively, D is TRBD1 (5 bases). V was pared by 4 bases and J by 7 bases, with 18 bases between. Germline V gene sequence: CDR1 SGDLS, CDR2 YYNGEE. The CDR3 runs 15 residues. The CDR3 nucleotides read TGTGCCAGCAGCCCGTACCGACAGATTGGGAATGAGCAGTTCTTC. It is translated as CASSPYRQIGNEQFF. The whole variable domain, filled in from reference TRBV9 and TRBJ2-1, reads DSGVTQTPKHLITATGQRVTLRCSPRSGDLSVYWYQQSLDQGLQFLIQYYNGEERAKGNILERFSAQQFPDLHSELNLSSLELGDSALYFCASSPYRQIGNEQFFGPGTRLTVL.